The 22 T cell receptor beta chains in this list originate from one sample, sequenced in a study of T cell responses to AZD1222 COVID-19 vaccine. Repertoires were generated with immunoSEQ multiplex PCR, while TCRdb's copy carries only in-frame clones and drops some. The repertoire holds around 130,000 clones, with 80% to 90% as singletons. The material was peripheral blood, obtained on day 0 of AZD1222 vaccination. These receptors were obtained from an adult in good health.

The chain has TRBV9 and TRBJ2-2, with TRBD2 matching 12 bases. The junction had 0 bases not matched to a gene; V was cut back by 3 bases and J by 3 bases. The CDR3 is made up of 15 amino acids. Per the germline V gene, CDR1 is SGDLS and CDR2 is YYNGEE. The CDR3 nucleotides are TGTGCCAGCAGCGCTAGCGGGAGGGACACCGGGGAGCTGTTTTTT. It is translated as CASSASGRDTGELFF.

This clone was counted a few times. The chain employs TRBV30 and TRBJ1-5; 7 bases fit TRBD1. V shed 5 bases, J shed 3 bases, and the junction held 4 bases outside the gene matches. Germline V gene data show CDR1 as GTSNPN and CDR2 as SVGIG (reference sequence). The CDR3 contains 13 residues. The CDR3 DNA sequence: TGTGCCTGGGGGGGGACAGCCAATCAGCCCCAGCATTTT. As protein: CAWGGTANQPQHF.

V gene TRBV5-4 combines with J gene TRBJ2-6, with D hard to call. The V gene's germline CDR1 is SGHNT and CDR2 YYREEE (reference sequence). CDR3 length: 15 residues. Trimming left V 2 bases short and J 0 bases short, with 6 bases between. Here the CDR3 reads CASSFIRSGANVLTF. In DNA form, the CDR3 reads TGTGCCAGCAGCTTCATCCGCTCTGGGGCCAACGTCCTGACTTTC. The whole variable domain, remainder taken from reference TRBV5-4 and TRBJ2-6, is ETGVTQSPTHLIKTRGQQVTLRCSSQSGHNTVSWYQQALGQGPQFIFQYYREEENGRGNFPPRFSGLQFPNYSSELNVNALELDDSALYLCASSFIRSGANVLTFGAGSRLTVL.

This rearrangement joins TRBV24-1 to TRBJ2-1, with 10 bases matching TRBD2. The CDR3 runs 17 residues. With V trimmed by 7 bases and J by 2 bases, 10 bases remained unmatched. Germline CDR1 KGHDR, CDR2 SFDVKD. The chain's CDR3 is CATSGGALAGPYNEQFF. Written as DNA, the CDR3 is TGTGCCACCAGCGGGGGGGCACTAGCGGGACCCTACAATGAGCAGTTCTTC.

The chain uses TRBV5-1 and TRBJ2-3; D is perhaps TRBD2 (6 bases). V gave up 0 bases and J gave up 6 bases, with 14 bases separating them. CDR1 and CDR2 from the germline V gene are SGHRS and YFSETQ. The CDR3 spans 15 residues. Here the CDR3 DNA reads TGCGCCAGCAGCTTGGAGGGGACGGAGGGCGATACGCAGTATTTT. It codes for CASSLEGTEGDTQYF.

The chain has TRBV7-2 and TRBJ1-2; 9 bases fit TRBD1. The ends lost 3 bases at V and 7 bases at J; junction bases unmatched: 15. CDR1 SGHTA and CDR2 FQGNSA come from the germline V gene. CDR3 length equals 17 residues. For the CDR3, the DNA is TGTGCCAGCAGCTTGGGGACAGGGAGTTTTGGGGCCGGTGGCTACACCTTC. Translated: CASSLGTGSFGAGGYTF.

This clone appeared a single time. V usage is TRBV6-5 and J usage is TRBJ2-3, with 7 nucleotides matching TRBD2. Per germline, CDR1 MNHEY and CDR2 SVGAGI. CDR3 size: 16 residues. Unmatched junction bases numbered 9, after V lost 2 bases and J lost 4 bases. CDR3 loop: CASSYASGVGADTQYF. The DNA of the CDR3 is TGTGCCAGCAGTTACGCTAGCGGTGTGGGCGCAGATACGCAGTATTTT.

This chain joins TRBV19 and TRBJ2-5; D uncertain. The CDR3 is 13 amino acids. Germline V CDR1 and CDR2: LNHDA, SQIVND (reference sequence). Trimming removed 4 bases at V and 5 bases at J, with 11 bases between. Written as DNA, the CDR3 is TGTGCCAGTAGTACGACCAACTACGAGACCCAGTACTTC. It yields the protein CASSTTNYETQYF.

The chain employs TRBV6-5 and TRBJ1-4; D gene uncertain. This CDR3 spans 15 amino acids. Between the trimmed V and J ends, which lost 7 bases and 0 bases, there was a span of 12 bases. Germline CDR1 and CDR2: MNHEY and SVGAGI. The CDR3 sequence: CASKTVVATNEKLFF. In nucleotides, the CDR3 is TGTGCCAGCAAAACAGTAGTTGCAACTAATGAAAAACTGTTTTTT.

The V gene is TRBV25-1, the J gene TRBJ1-1, with D possibly being TRBD1 (6 bases). Germline-derived CDR1 and CDR2 are MGHDK and SYGVNS. The CDR3 has 16 amino acids. V gave up 0 bases and J gave up 1 base, with 12 bases separating them. CDR3 in amino acids: CASSEYSGGGNTEAFF. The CDR3 DNA is TGTGCCAGCAGTGAATATAGTGGAGGGGGGAACACTGAAGCTTTCTTT. The whole variable domain, filled in from reference TRBV25-1 and TRBJ1-1, reads EADIYQTPRYLVIGTGKKITLECSQTMGHDKMYWYQQDPGMELHLIHYSYGVNSTEKGDLSSESTVSRIRTEHFPLTLESARPSHTSQYLCASSEYSGGGNTEAFFGQGTRLTVV.

This chain links TRBV7-5 with TRBJ1-5; the D call in the table, TRBD1, was not verified against the DNA. TRBV7-5 is reported as a pseudogene. The CDR3 sequence is 18 residues long. The CDR3 loop reads CVRSLAAPDSYSNQPQHF. CDR3 bases: TGTGTCAGAAGCTTAGCGGCCCCTGACAGCTATAGCAATCAGCCCCAGCATTTT.

The chain employs TRBV6-5 and TRBJ1-1, with D possibly being TRBD1 (5 bases). Germline CDR1 and CDR2: MNHEY and SVGAGI. This CDR3 is built from 14 residues. V shed 6 bases and J shed 11 bases, with 22 bases lying between them. The CDR3 protein is CASSRGSVPWGAFF. The CDR3 DNA reads as TGTGCCAGCAGCCGGGGATCAGTCCCTTGGGGCGCTTTCTTT.

This CDR3 is CASSRTGNEKLFF. As DNA, the CDR3 is TGTGCCAGCAGCCGGACAGGGAATGAAAAACTGTTTTTT. V is TRBV7-9 and J is TRBJ1-4; 8 positions agree with TRBD1. CDR3 length: 13 amino acids. V lost 5 bases to trimming and J lost 5 bases; unmatched junction nucleotides: 1. Looked up from germline, CDR1 is SEHNR and CDR2 is FQNEAQ (reference sequence). Combining the CDR3 with reference TRBV7-9 and TRBJ1-4 gives the whole variable domain DTGVSQNPRHKITKRGQNVTFRCDPISEHNRLYWYRQTLGQGPEFLTYFQNEAQLEKSRLLSDRFSAERPKGSFSTLEIQRTEQGDSAMYLCASSRTGNEKLFFGSGTQLSVL.

This chain uses TRBV4-2 with TRBJ1-4; 11 positions agree with TRBD1. Germline loops: CDR1 LGHNA, CDR2 YNFKEQ. There are 16 residues in the CDR3. With V trimmed by 0 bases and J by 7 bases, 4 bases remained unmatched. Here the CDR3 DNA reads TGTGCCAGCAGCCAAGATATCGGGACAGGGGGTGAAAAACTGTTTTTT. This gives the protein CASSQDIGTGGEKLFF.

This chain uses TRBV4-1 with TRBJ2-7; perhaps TRBD2 as D (6 bases). This CDR3 is built from 14 residues. Germline V gene sequence: CDR1 MGHRA, CDR2 YSYEKL. V lost 2 bases and J 3 bases, leaving 11 bases between the germline ends. CDR3 DNA: TGCGCCAGCAGCCAACCGGGACTGAACTACGAGCAGTACTTC. This sequence encodes CASSQPGLNYEQYF.

This chain connects TRBV30 to TRBJ2-1; perhaps TRBD2 as D (5 bases). This CDR3 is 12 amino acids long. V was cut by 2 bases and J by 8 bases, with 10 bases left in between. Germline CDR1 and CDR2: GTSNPN and SVGIG (reference sequence). The CDR3 DNA sequence: TGTGCCTGGAGTTCGGGGTGGGATGAGCAGTTCTTC. This encodes CAWSSGWDEQFF.

This rearrangement joins TRBV27 to TRBJ1-1; 9 positions agree with TRBD1. The CDR3 covers 14 residues. Germline V gene data show CDR1 as MNHEY and CDR2 as SMNVEV (reference sequence). The V and J ends lost 7 bases and 3 bases, in that order; junction bases with no gene match: 6. CDR3 DNA: TGTGCCAGCAAACGACAGGGGGGCGACACTGAAGCTTTCTTT. Translation: CASKRQGGDTEAFF.

The V gene is TRBV7-9, the J gene TRBJ2-7; no clear D gene. CDR1 SEHNR and CDR2 FQNEAQ come from the germline V gene (reference sequence). The CDR3 consists of 15 residues. Trimming left V 1 base short and J 0 bases short, with 10 bases between. For the CDR3, the DNA is TGTGCCAGCAGCTTAGTCCTGTCCAGCTCCTACGAGCAGTACTTC. This encodes CASSLVLSSSYEQYF.

This chain connects TRBV11-3 to TRBJ1-6; D not certain. Germline values: CDR1 SGHNT, CDR2 YENEEA. Trimming took 2 bases from V and 6 from J, leaving 5 bases between them. The CDR3 extends over 13 amino acids. Written as DNA, the CDR3 is TGTGCCAGCAGCTTAAGCACTAATTCACCCCTCCACTTT. This codes for CASSLSTNSPLHF.

The V gene is TRBV7-2, the J gene TRBJ1-5, with a possible D match to TRBD1 (5 bases). V was pared by 1 base and J by 7 bases, with 11 bases between. The CDR3 runs to 14 residues. Germline assignment: CDR1 SGHTA and CDR2 FQGNSA. The CDR3 here is CASSLDGSGQPQHF. The DNA of the CDR3 is TGTGCCAGCAGCTTAGACGGGTCAGGGCAGCCCCAGCATTTT.

The chain carries TRBV19 and TRBJ2-5; 9 bases fit TRBD1. The trim removed 6 bases at V and 5 bases at J, leaving 10 bases unmatched. The CDR3 is 15 residues long. CDR1 is LNHDA and CDR2 is SQIVND in the germline V gene (reference sequence). CDR3 nucleotides: TGTGCCAGTAGCCAATCCGGACAGGGGCGGGAGACCCAGTACTTC. Translating it yields CASSQSGQGRETQYF.

The chain employs TRBV11-3 and TRBJ2-3; 8 positions agree with TRBD2. With 5 bases clipped from V and 4 bases from J, the junction kept 11 bases outside the gene matches. The CDR3 spans 16 residues. Germline CDR1 and CDR2: SGHNT and YENEEA. The chain's CDR3 is CASSAGRGRNSDTQYF. CDR3 nucleotide sequence: TGTGCCAGCAGCGCTGGCCGCGGGAGGAACTCAGATACGCAGTATTTT. The full variable domain, completed using reference TRBV11-3 and TRBJ2-3, is EAGVVQSPRYKIIEKKQPVAFWCNPISGHNTLYWYLQNLGQGPELLIRYENEEAVDDSQLPKDRFSAERLKGVDSTLKIQPAELGDSAVYLCASSAGRGRNSDTQYFGPGTRLTVL.